The T cell receptor (beta chain) described here comes from a study of T cells after yellow fever vaccination. Study conclusions and caveats: Most clones from primary vaccination were detected again post-booster (roughly 95% CD4, 88% CD8). Weaker overall, the secondary response nonetheless peaked faster (day 5 versus 15). A small proportion of clonotypes was detected in both the CD4 and CD8 compartments.

Researchers made TCR cDNA using 5'RACE template switching, and this step added a universal primer site and UMIs. Using its own MiXCR run on the 5' RACE reads, TCRdb lists one record per CDR3 protein. The repertoire holds about 94,000 distinct CDR3 sequences, with about 8.4% as singletons. This clonotype turned up a few times. Trimming shortened V by 0 bases and J by 3 bases, and 8 bases separated the two germline ends. The CDR3 loop spans 14 amino acids. Germline CDR1 reads LGHNA; CDR2 reads YNFKEQ. The J gene is TRBJ1-1, the V gene TRBV4-2; no definite D call. The TCR was taken from a man younger than 30 who received the YFV17D yellow fever vaccine. This sample comprised CD8+ T cells not binding an NS4B(214-222) dextramer, sorted from PBMCs, obtained roughly 15 days after the first yellow fever vaccination. The CDR3 sequence is CASSQDNSYTEAFF. DNA of the CDR3: TGTGCCAGCAGCCAAGATAATAGCTACACTGAAGCTTTCTTT.